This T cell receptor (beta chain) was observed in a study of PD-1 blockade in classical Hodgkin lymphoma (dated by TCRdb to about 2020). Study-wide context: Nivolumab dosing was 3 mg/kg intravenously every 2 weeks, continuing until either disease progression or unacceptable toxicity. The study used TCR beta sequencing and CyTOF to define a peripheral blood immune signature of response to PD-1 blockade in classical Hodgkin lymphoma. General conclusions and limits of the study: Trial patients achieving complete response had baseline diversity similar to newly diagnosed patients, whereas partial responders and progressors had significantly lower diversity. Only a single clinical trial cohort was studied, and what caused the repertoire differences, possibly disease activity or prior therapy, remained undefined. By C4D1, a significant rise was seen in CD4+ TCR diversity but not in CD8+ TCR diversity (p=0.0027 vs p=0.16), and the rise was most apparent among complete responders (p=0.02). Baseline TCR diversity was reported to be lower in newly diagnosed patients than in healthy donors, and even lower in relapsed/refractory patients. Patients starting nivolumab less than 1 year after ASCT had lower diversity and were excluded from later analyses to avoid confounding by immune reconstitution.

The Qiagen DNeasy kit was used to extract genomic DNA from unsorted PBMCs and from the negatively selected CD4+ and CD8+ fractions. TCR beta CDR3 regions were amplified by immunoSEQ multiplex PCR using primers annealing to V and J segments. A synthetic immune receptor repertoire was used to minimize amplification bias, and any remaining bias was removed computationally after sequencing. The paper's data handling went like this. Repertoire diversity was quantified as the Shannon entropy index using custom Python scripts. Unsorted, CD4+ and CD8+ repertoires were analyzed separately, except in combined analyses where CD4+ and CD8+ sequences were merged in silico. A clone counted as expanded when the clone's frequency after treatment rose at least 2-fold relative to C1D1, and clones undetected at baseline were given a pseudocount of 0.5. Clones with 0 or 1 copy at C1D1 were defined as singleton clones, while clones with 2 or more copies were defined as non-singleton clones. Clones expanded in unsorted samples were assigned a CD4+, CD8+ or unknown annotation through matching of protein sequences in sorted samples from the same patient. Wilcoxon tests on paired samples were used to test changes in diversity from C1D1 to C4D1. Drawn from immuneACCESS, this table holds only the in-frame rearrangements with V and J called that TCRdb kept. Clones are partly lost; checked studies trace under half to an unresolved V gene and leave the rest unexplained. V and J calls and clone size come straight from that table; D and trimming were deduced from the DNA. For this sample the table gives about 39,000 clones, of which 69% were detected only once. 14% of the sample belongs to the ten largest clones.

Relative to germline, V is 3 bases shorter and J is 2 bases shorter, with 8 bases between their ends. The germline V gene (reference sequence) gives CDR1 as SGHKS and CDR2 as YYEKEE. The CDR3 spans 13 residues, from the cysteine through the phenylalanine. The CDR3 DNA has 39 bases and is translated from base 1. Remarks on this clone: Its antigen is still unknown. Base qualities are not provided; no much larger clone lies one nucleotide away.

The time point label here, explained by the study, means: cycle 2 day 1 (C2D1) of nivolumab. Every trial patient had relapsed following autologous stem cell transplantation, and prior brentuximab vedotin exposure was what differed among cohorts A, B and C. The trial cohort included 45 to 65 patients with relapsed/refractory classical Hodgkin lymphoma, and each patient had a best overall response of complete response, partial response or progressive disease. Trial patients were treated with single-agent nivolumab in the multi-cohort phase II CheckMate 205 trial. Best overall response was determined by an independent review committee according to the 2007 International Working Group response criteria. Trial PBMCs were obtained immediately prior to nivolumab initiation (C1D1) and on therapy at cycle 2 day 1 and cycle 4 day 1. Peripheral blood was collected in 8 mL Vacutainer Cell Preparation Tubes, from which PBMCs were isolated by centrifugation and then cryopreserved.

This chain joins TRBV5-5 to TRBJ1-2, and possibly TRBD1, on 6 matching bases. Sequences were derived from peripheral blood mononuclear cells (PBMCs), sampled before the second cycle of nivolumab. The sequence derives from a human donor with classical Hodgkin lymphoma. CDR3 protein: CASSYGQNYGYTF. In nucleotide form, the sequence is TGTGCCAGCAGCTATGGACAGAACTATGGCTACACCTTC.